Presented here are 5 T cell receptor beta chains from one specimen sequenced in a study of blood T cell repertoires in COVID-19. Sequenced by immunoSEQ multiplex PCR; TCRdb stores in-frame clones only, minus some. The repertoire includes approximately 150,000 clones, 75% to 90% of them detected once, and approximately 4% sits in the top ten. What was sequenced was PBMCs or T cells enriched from blood (not recorded which). The source of these receptors is a woman aged 40 to 55 who had been exposed to COVID-19.

The rearrangement uses TRBV7-2 and TRBJ2-7; 13 positions match TRBD2. After removal of 5 bases from V and 3 bases from J, the junction contained 7 bases not matched to a gene. This CDR3 is built from 16 residues. Germline V gene sequence: CDR1 SGHTA, CDR2 FQGNSA. The CDR3 sequence: CASSGGLAGAFYEQYF. CDR3 nucleotide sequence: TGTGCCAGCAGCGGCGGACTAGCGGGGGCGTTCTACGAGCAGTACTTC.

The genes are TRBV2 and TRBJ2-3; 10 bases match TRBD2. Germline CDR1 and CDR2: SNHLY and FYNNEI. V was clipped by 1 base and J by 5 bases; unmatched bases: 6. The length of the CDR3 is 16 residues. This chain's CDR3 is CASSEGASGGRDTQYF. The CDR3 nucleotides are TGTGCCAGCAGTGAAGGGGCTAGCGGGGGACGAGATACGCAGTATTTT.

The chain combines TRBV27 with TRBJ2-1, with 14 nucleotides matching TRBD2. Germline CDR1 is MNHEY and CDR2 is SMNVEV (reference sequence). J was trimmed by 9 bases and V by 7 bases; bases with no gene match: 8. This CDR3 contains 15 residues. For the CDR3, the DNA is TGTGCCAGCACCCTGGGACTAGCGGGAGTGGGTGAGCAGTTCTTC. It encodes CASTLGLAGVGEQFF.

The rearrangement joins TRBV5-6 to TRBJ1-1; tentatively, D is TRBD1 (5 bases). Trimming removed 0 bases at V and 2 bases at J, with 11 bases between. CDR3 length equals 15 residues. CDR1 is SGHDT and CDR2 is YYEEEE in the germline V gene. DNA for the CDR3: TGTGCCAGCAGCTTGGTCGGGGGGTATAACACTGAAGCTTTCTTT. It specifies CASSLVGGYNTEAFF.

The rearrangement uses TRBV20-1 and TRBJ2-7; 9 nucleotides match TRBD2. This CDR3 region has 11 residues. V trimming: 4 bases; J trimming: 13 bases; junction bases outside the gene matches: 8. CDR1 and CDR2 from the germline V gene are DFQATT and SNEGSKA (reference sequence). CDR3 nucleotides: TGCAGTGCTACCGGACTAGCGCCACCCTACTTC. Residues: CSATGLAPPYF.